These 21 T cell receptor beta chains share one sample of origin, sequenced in a study of blood T cells in healthy people across ages. Together with a sample-barcoded 5' primer, a J-beta primer mix was included in a second PCR lasting about 7 to 12 cycles. MiXCR, run by TCRdb on the 5' RACE reads, gives a single entry per CDR3 protein. The sample carries about 780,000 distinct CDR3 sequences, about 47% recorded once. The source material was blood. These receptor sequences come from an elderly man in good health.

This clonotype was seen a handful of times. The V call is TRBV5-1, the J call TRBJ2-3; no reliable D call. V lost 0 bases and J 0 bases, leaving 5 bases between the germline ends. The germline CDR1 and CDR2 sequences are SGHRS and YFSETQ. The CDR3 loop spans 14 amino acids. CDR3 sequence reads: CASSLDASTDTQYF. In nucleotides, the CDR3 is TGCGCCAGCAGCTTGGACGCTAGCACAGATACGCAGTATTTT.

This clonotype was seen many times. This rearrangement joins TRBV5-5 to TRBJ2-7, with 9 positions matching TRBD1. The CDR3 consists of 13 residues. The J segment lost 4 bases and the V segment lost 4 bases, leaving 3 bases of the junction unmatched. Germline CDR1 and CDR2: SGHKS and YYEKEE (reference sequence). The chain's CDR3 is CASSRTGVYEQYF. The DNA for the CDR3 is TGTGCCAGCAGCCGGACAGGGGTTTACGAGCAGTACTTC.

The chain is built from TRBV7-3 and TRBJ2-1, with unresolved D. Trimming took 5 bases from V and 3 from J, leaving 11 bases between them. Per the germline V gene, CDR1 is SGHTA and CDR2 is FQGTGA. This CDR3 has 14 residues. This CDR3 is CASSLTPDYNEQFF. In DNA form, the CDR3 reads TGTGCCAGCAGCCTTACCCCAGACTACAATGAGCAGTTCTTC.

This clonotype was seen repeatedly, ten times or more. This rearrangement joins TRBV20-1 to TRBJ2-5; weak D call: TRBD1 (5 bases). V gave up 2 bases and J gave up 5 bases, with 12 bases separating them. The CDR3 extends over 13 amino acids. Germline V gene data show CDR1 as DFQATT and CDR2 as SNEGSKA (reference sequence). Here the CDR3 reads CSARTGALETQYF. In DNA, the CDR3 is TGCAGTGCTAGAACTGGGGCGCTGGAGACCCAGTACTTC.

This rearrangement joins TRBV5-6 to TRBJ2-3; TRBD2 might be the D (6 bases). Trimming left V 1 base short and J 8 bases short, with 8 bases between. This CDR3 comprises 12 residues. Germline values: CDR1 SGHDT, CDR2 YYEEEE. The CDR3 protein is CASSLSGVTQYF. DNA for the CDR3: TGTGCCAGCAGCTTGTCGGGGGTTACGCAGTATTTT.

The J gene is TRBJ2-5, the V gene TRBV29-1; 8 nucleotides match TRBD1. Germline V gives CDR1 SQVTM, CDR2 ANQGSEA. V shed 0 bases, J shed 1 base, and the junction held 4 bases outside the gene matches. This CDR3 is built from 15 residues. The CDR3: CSVEDRGRGQETQYF. The CDR3 bases are TGCAGCGTTGAAGACAGGGGGCGAGGCCAAGAGACCCAGTACTTC.

V is TRBV20-1 and J is TRBJ2-7, with 11 bases matching TRBD2. Germline loops: CDR1 DFQATT, CDR2 SNEGSKA (reference sequence). The J segment lost 2 bases and the V segment lost 1 base, leaving 10 bases of the junction unmatched. CDR3 length equals 17 residues. CDR3 in amino acids: CSARGMLAGGRPYEQYF. The DNA of the CDR3 is TGCAGTGCTAGAGGTATGCTAGCGGGAGGCCGCCCCTACGAGCAGTACTTC.

The V call is TRBV7-2, the J call TRBJ2-7; D is possibly TRBD1 (5 bases). This CDR3 spans 14 amino acids. Looked up from germline, CDR1 is SGHTA and CDR2 is FQGNSA. Trimming took off 2 bases at V and 0 bases at J, with 8 bases between the two ends. CDR3 amino acids: CASSLNRNSYEQYF. Written as DNA, the CDR3 is TGTGCCAGCAGCTTAAACAGGAACTCCTACGAGCAGTACTTC.

Points on this clonotype: A much larger clone is a single base away; this may be a read error. This sequence joins TRBV7-9 and TRBJ2-1; a weak D match, TRBD2 (5 bases). This CDR3 region has 14 residues. CDR1 SEHNR and CDR2 FQNEAQ come from the germline V gene (reference sequence). Between the trimmed V and J ends, which lost 5 bases and 8 bases, there was a span of 16 bases. CDR3: CASSVGGIKDEQFF. CDR3 in DNA: TGTGCCAGCAGCGTAGGAGGAATAAAGGATGAGCAGTTCTTC.

The V call is TRBV7-9, the J call TRBJ2-7; the match to TRBD1 covers 7 bases. The germline gives CDR1 SEHNR, CDR2 FQNEAQ (reference sequence). Trimming removed 4 bases from V and 3 bases from J; junction bases left unmatched: 9. The CDR3 spans 15 residues. CDR3 DNA: TGTGCCAGCAGCTCGGAAAGACAGGGCTTCTACGAGCAGTACTTC. This codes for CASSSERQGFYEQYF.

This clonotype was seen repeatedly, ten times or more. A much larger clone differs from this one at a single base, so this may be a read error. This chain connects TRBV7-2 to TRBJ2-1; possibly TRBD2 for D (5 bases). The J call is uncertain, as TRBJ2-7 better fits the DNA end. The V gene's germline CDR1 is SGHTA and CDR2 FQGNSA. The CDR3 totals 14 residues. In DNA, the CDR3 is TGTGCCAGCAGTCGTAGGACTGGGAACAATGAGCAGTACTTC. Residues: CASSRRTGNNEQYF.

In this sample, this clonotype turned up a few times. The chain employs TRBV18 and TRBJ1-2; D is possibly TRBD1 (5 bases). This CDR3 spans 16 amino acids. Trimming removed 5 bases from V and 0 bases from J, with 16 bases in between. Germline V CDR1 and CDR2: KGHSH, LQKENI. The CDR3 coding sequence is TGTGCCAGCTCATCCTCTGGACAACCTTCTAACTATGGCTACACCTTC. Amino acid sequence: CASSSSGQPSNYGYTF. The full variable domain, rest sourced from reference TRBV18 and TRBJ1-2, is NAGVMQNPRHLVRRRGQEARLRCSPMKGHSHVYWYRQLPEEGLKFMVYLQKENIIDESGMPKERFSAEFPKEGPSILRIQQVVRGDSAAYFCASSSSGQPSNYGYTFGSGTRLTVV.

Details on this clonotype: This may arise from a read error, as a much more abundant clone is one base away. The V and J genes are TRBV7-6 and TRBJ2-1; D might be TRBD1 or TRBD2, each matching 6 bases. TRBJ2-7 explains the end of the DNA better; the J call may be wrong. This CDR3 is built from 18 residues. Germline assignment: CDR1 SGHVS and CDR2 FNYEAQ. CDR3 residues: CASSLADRGPSSYNEQYF. CDR3 nucleotide sequence: TGTGCCAGCAGCTTAGCGGACCGGGGGCCTAGCTCCTACAATGAGCAGTACTTC.

This clonotype was seen only a few times. This rearrangement joins TRBV7-2 to TRBJ1-1; 7 nucleotides align to TRBD1. Germline V lookup: CDR1 SGHTA, CDR2 FQGNSA. Unmatched junction bases numbered 6, after V lost 1 base and J lost 4 bases. The CDR3 sequence is 15 residues long. The CDR3 DNA is TGTGCCAGCAGCTTAGTAAGGGGGCAGGGCACTGAAGCTTTCTTT. Translation: CASSLVRGQGTEAFF.

This chain connects TRBV7-3 to TRBJ2-3; possible D gene TRBD1, 5 bases. Germline V gives CDR1 SGHTA, CDR2 FQGTGA. The CDR3 consists of 15 residues. V was cut by 5 bases and J by 4 bases, with 16 bases left in between. CDR3 loop: CASSPKVVGADTQYF. CDR3 DNA: TGTGCCAGCAGCCCTAAGGTGGTAGGGGCAGATACGCAGTATTTT.

The rearrangement joins TRBV4-3 to TRBJ2-7, with 7 bases aligning to TRBD2. The CDR3 consists of 15 residues. The junction had 9 bases not matched to a gene; V was cut back by 4 bases and J by 3 bases. Germline loops: CDR1 LGHNA, CDR2 YSLEER. The CDR3 bases are TGCGCCAGCAGCCGCGAGCTAGCGGCACACTACGAGCAGTACTTC. Protein: CASSRELAAHYEQYF.

The chain uses TRBV7-2 and TRBJ2-4; D is ambiguous. Germline CDR1 SGHTA, CDR2 FQGNSA. The ends were cut back, 2 bases at V and 9 bases at J, with 11 bases in the middle. The length of the CDR3 is 13 residues. This CDR3 reads CASSLRQDGIQYF. Here the CDR3 DNA reads TGTGCCAGCAGCTTACGGCAGGACGGCATTCAGTACTTC. Looking up the rest from reference TRBV7-2 and TRBJ2-4 gives the full variable domain: GAGVSQSPSNKVTEKGKDVELRCDPISGHTALYWYRQSLGQGLEFLIYFQGNSAPDKSGLPSDRFSAERTGGSVSTLTIQRTQQEDSAVYLCASSLRQDGIQYFGAGTRLSVL.

On this clonotype: One base away lies a much larger clone, so this may be a sequencing read error. In DNA form, the CDR3 reads TGCGCCAGCAGCAACTTGGGGGGAAACATTCAGTACTTC. Translated, it gives CASSNLGGNIQYF. The chain uses TRBV5-1 and TRBJ2-5; TRBD2 might be the D (6 bases). Near its end, the DNA agrees better with TRBJ2-4, so the J call may be wrong. The V gene's germline CDR1 is SGHRS and CDR2 YFSETQ. The CDR3 extends over 13 amino acids.

A single count supports this clonotype. The chain has TRBV5-1 and TRBJ1-4; 10 bases are shared with TRBD1. This CDR3 comprises 17 residues. CDR1 SGHRS and CDR2 YFSETQ come from the germline V gene. With V trimmed by 1 base and J by 6 bases, 9 bases remained unmatched. CDR3 DNA: TGCGCCAGCAGCTTGTCGGTGGCTGGGACAGGGGATGAAAAACTGTTTTTT. This translates into CASSLSVAGTGDEKLFF.

This chain uses TRBV20-1 with TRBJ2-7, with 9 bases lining up with TRBD2. Germline-derived CDR1 and CDR2 are DFQATT and SNEGSKA (reference sequence). CDR3 size: 15 residues. The V gene end was trimmed by 0 bases and the J gene end by 1 base; junction bases not matched to a gene: 4. CDR3 region: CSARDLSGSSYEQYF. The CDR3 DNA sequence: TGCAGTGCTAGAGATCTTAGCGGGAGTTCCTACGAGCAGTACTTC.

The chain links TRBV29-1 to TRBJ1-1; possible D gene TRBD1, 6 bases. The CDR3 covers 13 residues. The germline gives CDR1 SQVTM, CDR2 ANQGSEA. V was shortened by 4 bases and J by 0 bases, with 9 bases between the two germline ends. The DNA for the CDR3 is TGCAGCGTTGGTAGGACAGTGAACACTGAAGCTTTCTTT. Amino acids: CSVGRTVNTEAFF.